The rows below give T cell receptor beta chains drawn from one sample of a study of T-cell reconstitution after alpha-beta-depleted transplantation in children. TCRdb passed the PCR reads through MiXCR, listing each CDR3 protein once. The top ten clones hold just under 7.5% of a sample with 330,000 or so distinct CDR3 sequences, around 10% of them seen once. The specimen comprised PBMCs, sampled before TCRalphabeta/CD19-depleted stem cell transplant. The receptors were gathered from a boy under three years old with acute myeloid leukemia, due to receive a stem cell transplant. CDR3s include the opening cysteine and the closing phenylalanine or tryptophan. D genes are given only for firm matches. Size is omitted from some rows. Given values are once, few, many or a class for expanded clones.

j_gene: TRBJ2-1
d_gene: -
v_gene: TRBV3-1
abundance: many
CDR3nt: TGTGCCAGCAGCCCGTCCTTAGGGACCTACAATGAGCAGTTCTTC
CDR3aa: CASSPSLGTYNEQFF

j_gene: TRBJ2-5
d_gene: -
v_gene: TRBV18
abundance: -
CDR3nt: TGTGCCAGCTCACCCTGGGATGGCAGGGGACAAGAGACCCAGTACTTC
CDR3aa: CASSPWDGRGQETQYF

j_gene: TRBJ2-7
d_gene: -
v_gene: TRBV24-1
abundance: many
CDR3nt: TGTGCCACCAGTGGCGGTCCTCCCTACGAGCAGTACTTC
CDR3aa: CATSGGPPYEQYF

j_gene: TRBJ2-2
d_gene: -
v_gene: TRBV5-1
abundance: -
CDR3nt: TGCGCCAGCAGCTTGCCCCTCCTTCCGGGACTTTACTACACCGGGGAGCTGTTTTTT
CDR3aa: CASSLPLLPGLYYTGELFF

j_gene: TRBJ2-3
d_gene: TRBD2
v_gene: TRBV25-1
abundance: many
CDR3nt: TGTGCCAGCACCGTGTTAGCGGGAGGGACAGATACGCAGTATTTT
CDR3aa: CASTVLAGGTDTQYF

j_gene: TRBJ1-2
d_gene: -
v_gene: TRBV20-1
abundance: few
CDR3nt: TGCAGTGCTACCCTTCCCCGCTATGGCTACACCTTC
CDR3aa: CSATLPRYGYTF

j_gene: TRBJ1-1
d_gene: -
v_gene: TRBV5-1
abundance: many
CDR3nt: TGCCCCAGCAGCTTGGTTACGAACACTGAAGCTTTCTTT
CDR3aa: CPSSLVTNTEAFF

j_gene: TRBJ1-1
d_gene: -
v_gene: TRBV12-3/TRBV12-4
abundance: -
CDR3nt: TGTGCCAGCACCTCGTCGAGGGATGCTTTCTTT
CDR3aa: CASTSSRDAFF

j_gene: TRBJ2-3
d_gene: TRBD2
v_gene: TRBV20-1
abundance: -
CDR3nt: TGCAGCCTGACACTAGCGGGGCGGGGGGACACAGATACGCAGTATTTT
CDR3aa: CSLTLAGRGDTDTQYF

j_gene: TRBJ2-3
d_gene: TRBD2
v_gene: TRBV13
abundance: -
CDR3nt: TGTGCCAGCAGCTCTTATGGGACTAGCGGGAGAGCAGATACGCAGTATTTT
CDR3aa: CASSSYGTSGRADTQYF

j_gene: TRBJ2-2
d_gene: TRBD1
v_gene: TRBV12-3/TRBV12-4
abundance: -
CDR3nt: TGTGCCAGCAGCCAGGACAGGGGGCGGGACACCGGGGAGCTGTTTTTT
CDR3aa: CASSQDRGRDTGELFF

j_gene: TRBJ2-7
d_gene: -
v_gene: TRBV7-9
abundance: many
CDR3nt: TGTGCCAGCAGCCGCTTGGGAGGGGGCGCGTCCTACGAGCAGTACTTC
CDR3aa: CASSRLGGGASYEQYF

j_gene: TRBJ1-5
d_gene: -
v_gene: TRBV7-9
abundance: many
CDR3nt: TGTGCCAGCATCCAATCCGCACAGGGTGGTCAGCCCCAGCATTTT
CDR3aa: CASIQSAQGGQPQHF

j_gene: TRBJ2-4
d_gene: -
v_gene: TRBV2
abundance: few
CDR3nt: TGTGCCAGCCGTAGGACAGGAGGGGTGGCCAAAAACATTCAGTACTTC
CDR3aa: CASRRTGGVAKNIQYF

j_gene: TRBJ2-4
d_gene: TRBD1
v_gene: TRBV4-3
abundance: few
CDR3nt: TGCGCCAGCAGCCAGGGACAGGGAGGTCTCTCCAAAAACATTCAGTACTTC
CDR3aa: CASSQGQGGLSKNIQYF

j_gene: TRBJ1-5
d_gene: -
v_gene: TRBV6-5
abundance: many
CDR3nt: TGTGCCAGCAGTTACTCCCGGGACAGCAATCAGCCCCAGCATTTT
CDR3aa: CASSYSRDSNQPQHF

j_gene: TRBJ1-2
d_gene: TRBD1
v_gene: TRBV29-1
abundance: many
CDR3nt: TGCAGCGTGTGGACAGGGGCGAGGTACACCTTC
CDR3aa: CSVWTGARYTF

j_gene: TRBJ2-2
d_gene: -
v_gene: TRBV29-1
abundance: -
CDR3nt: TGCAGCGTTGAAACCCCTCGGGACGAGAACACCGGGGAGCTGTTTTTT
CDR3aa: CSVETPRDENTGELFF

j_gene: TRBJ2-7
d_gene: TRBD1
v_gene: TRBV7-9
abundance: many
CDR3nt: TGTGCCAGCAGCCCTCGGACAGGGGGCAACTACGAGCAGTACTTC
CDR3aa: CASSPRTGGNYEQYF

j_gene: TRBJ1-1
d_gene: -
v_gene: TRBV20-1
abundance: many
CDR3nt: TGCAGTGCTAGAGACACCAACACTGAAGCTTTCTTT
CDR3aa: CSARDTNTEAFF

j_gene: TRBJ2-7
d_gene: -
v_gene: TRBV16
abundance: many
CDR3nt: TGTGCCAGCAGCCAAATCAGGGGAGCCGCCCACTCCTACGAGCAGTACTTC
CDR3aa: CASSQIRGAAHSYEQYF

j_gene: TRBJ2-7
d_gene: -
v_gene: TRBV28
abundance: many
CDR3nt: TGTGCCAGCAGTTTTGTATCTACCTACGAGCAGTACTTC
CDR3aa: CASSFVSTYEQYF

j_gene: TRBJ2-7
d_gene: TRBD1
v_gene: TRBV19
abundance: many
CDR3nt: TGTGCCAGTAGCACAGGGGGAAACTCCTACGAGCAGTACTTC
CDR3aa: CASSTGGNSYEQYF

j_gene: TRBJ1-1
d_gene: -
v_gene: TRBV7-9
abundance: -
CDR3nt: TGTGCCAGCAGCTTCAACTCCCAGAACACTGAAGCTTTCTTT
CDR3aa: CASSFNSQNTEAFF

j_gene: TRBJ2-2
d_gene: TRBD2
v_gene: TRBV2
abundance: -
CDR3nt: TGTGCCAGCAGTGAATCCGGCGGGGGGGAAACCGGGGAGCTGTTTTTT
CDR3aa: CASSESGGGETGELFF

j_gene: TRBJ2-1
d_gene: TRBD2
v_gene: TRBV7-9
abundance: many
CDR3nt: TGTGCCAGCAGCAACCCCTGGGATAGCGGGAGTCCCAATGAGCAGTTCTTC
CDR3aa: CASSNPWDSGSPNEQFF

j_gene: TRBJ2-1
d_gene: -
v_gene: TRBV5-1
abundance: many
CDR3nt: TGCGCCAGCAGCTTGACTGTTGGGGAGCGCCCGTTCTTC
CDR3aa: CASSLTVGERPFF

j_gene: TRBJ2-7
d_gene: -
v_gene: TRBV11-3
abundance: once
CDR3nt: TGTGCCAGCAGCTTAGATCTTATGGGCAGGGGAACGGACGACCAGTACTTC
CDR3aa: CASSLDLMGRGTDDQYF

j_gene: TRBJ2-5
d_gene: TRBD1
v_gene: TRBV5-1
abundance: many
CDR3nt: TGCGCCAGCAGCTTGGCCGAGACAGGGGATAAGAGGACCCAGTACTTC
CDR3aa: CASSLAETGDKRTQYF

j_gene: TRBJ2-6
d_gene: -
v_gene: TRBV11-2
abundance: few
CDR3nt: TGTGCCAGCAGCTTAGGCCTAGGCTCTGGGGCCAACGTCCTGACTTTC
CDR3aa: CASSLGLGSGANVLTF

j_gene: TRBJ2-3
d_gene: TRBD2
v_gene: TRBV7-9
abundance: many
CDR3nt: TGTGCCAGCAGCTTAGGCGGGGGGCGTTCCACAGATACGCAGTATTTT
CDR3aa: CASSLGGGRSTDTQYF

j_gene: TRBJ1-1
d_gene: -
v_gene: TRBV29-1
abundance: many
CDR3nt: TGCAGCGCAGACATACAGGGCGGGACTGAAGCTTTCTTT
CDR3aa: CSADIQGGTEAFF

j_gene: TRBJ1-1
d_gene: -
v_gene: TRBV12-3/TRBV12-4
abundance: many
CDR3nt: TGTGCCAGCGGTAGGGAGGGGAACACTGAAGCTTTCTTT
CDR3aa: CASGREGNTEAFF

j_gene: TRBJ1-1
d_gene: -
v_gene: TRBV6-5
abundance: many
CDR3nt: TGTGCCAGCAGTTACTTAACGGTCAACACTGAAGCTTTCTTT
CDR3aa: CASSYLTVNTEAFF

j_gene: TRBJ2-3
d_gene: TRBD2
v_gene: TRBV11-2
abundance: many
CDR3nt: TGTGCCAGCAGCTTAGATCCGACTAGCGGGGGGGCAAGCACAGATACGCAGTATTTT
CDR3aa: CASSLDPTSGGASTDTQYF

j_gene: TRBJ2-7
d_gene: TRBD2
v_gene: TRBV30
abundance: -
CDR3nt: TGTGCCTGGACAGCGGGGAGATACGAGCAGTACTTC
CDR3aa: CAWTAGRYEQYF

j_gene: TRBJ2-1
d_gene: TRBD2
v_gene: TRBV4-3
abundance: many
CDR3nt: TGCGCCAGCAGACCCGGGACTAGCGCCTACAATGAGCAGTTCTTC
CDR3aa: CASRPGTSAYNEQFF

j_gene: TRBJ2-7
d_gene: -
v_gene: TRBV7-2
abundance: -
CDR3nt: TGTGCCAGCAGCTTAGCGTCGGGGGTGGACGAGCAGTACTTC
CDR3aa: CASSLASGVDEQYF

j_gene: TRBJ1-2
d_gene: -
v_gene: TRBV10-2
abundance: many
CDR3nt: TGCGCCAGCAGTGACCGGGGAATCTATGGCTACACCTTC
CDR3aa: CASSDRGIYGYTF

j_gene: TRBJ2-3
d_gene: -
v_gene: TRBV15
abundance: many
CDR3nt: TGTGCCACCAGCAAGTCACCCAGAACTACGACAGATACGCAGTATTTT
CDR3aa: CATSKSPRTTTDTQYF

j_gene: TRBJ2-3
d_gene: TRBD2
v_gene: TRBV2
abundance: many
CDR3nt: TGTGCCAGCAGTGATTTAGCGGGGGGATTTTCAGATACGCAGTATTTT
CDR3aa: CASSDLAGGFSDTQYF

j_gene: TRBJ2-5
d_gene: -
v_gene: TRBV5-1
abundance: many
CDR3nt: TGCGCCAGCAGCTTGGTGGTGGTGACAGATCAAGAGACCCAGTACTTC
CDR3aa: CASSLVVVTDQETQYF

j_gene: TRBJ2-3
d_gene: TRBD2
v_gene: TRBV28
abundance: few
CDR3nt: TGTGCCAGCAGTGCCCCGGGACTAGCGGGAGCCCCTCCGGATACGCAGTATTTT
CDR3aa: CASSAPGLAGAPPDTQYF

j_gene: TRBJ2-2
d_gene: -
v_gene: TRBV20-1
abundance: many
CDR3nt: TGCAGTGCTAGAGTCAGTGAGGCCGGGGAGCTGTTTTTT
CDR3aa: CSARVSEAGELFF

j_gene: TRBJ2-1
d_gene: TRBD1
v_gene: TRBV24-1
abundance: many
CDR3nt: TGTGCCACCAGTGATTTGACAGGGGAAGACAATGAGCAGTTCTTC
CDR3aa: CATSDLTGEDNEQFF

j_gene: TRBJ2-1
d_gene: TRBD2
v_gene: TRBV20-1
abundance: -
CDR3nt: TGCAGTGCTAGTTTCCTAGCGGCCCCCAATGAGCAGTTCTTC
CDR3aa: CSASFLAAPNEQFF

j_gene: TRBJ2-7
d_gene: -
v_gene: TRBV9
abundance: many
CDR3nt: TGTGCCAGCAGCGTAGCTTCGGGGGACGAGCAGTACTTC
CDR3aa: CASSVASGDEQYF

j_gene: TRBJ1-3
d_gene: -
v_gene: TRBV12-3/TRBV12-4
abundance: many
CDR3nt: TGTGCCAGCAGTTCGGCGGGTCACGACTCTGGAAACACCATATATTTT
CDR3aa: CASSSAGHDSGNTIYF

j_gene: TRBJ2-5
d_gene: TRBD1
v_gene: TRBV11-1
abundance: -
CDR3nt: TGTGCCAGCAGCTTTGGGTCCCGGGACAGACCGTACCAAGAGACCCAGTACTTC
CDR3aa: CASSFGSRDRPYQETQYF

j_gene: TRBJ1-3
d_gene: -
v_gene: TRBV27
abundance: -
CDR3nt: TGTGCCAGCAGTTTAACCCAGGGTGACGGAAACACCATATATTTT
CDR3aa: CASSLTQGDGNTIYF

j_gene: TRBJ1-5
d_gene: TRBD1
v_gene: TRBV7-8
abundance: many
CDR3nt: TGTGCCAGCAGCCTCCGGGACAGAGGAAATCAGCCCCAGCATTTT
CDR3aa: CASSLRDRGNQPQHF

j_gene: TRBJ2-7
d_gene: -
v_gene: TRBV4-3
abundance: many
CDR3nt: TGCGCCAGCAGCCAAGAAGGGGCGGCCCGTTACGAGCAGTACTTC
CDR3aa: CASSQEGAARYEQYF

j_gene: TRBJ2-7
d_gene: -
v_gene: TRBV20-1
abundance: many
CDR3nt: TGCAGTGCTAGAGATCCCGGTGGAGTTTCCTACGAGCAGTACTTC
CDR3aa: CSARDPGGVSYEQYF